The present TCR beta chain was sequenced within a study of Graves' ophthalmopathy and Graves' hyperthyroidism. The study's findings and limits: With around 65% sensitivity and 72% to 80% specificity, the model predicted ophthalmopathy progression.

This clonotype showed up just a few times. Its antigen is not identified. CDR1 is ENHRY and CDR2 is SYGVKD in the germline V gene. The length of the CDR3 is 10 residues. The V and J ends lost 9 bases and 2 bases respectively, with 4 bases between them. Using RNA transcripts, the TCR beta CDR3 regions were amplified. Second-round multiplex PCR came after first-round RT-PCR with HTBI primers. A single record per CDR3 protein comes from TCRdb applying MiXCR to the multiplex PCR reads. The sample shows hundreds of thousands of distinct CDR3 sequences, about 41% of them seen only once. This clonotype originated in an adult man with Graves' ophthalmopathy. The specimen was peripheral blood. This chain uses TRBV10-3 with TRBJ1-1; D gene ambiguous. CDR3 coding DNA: TGTGCCATAGGAAACACTGAAGCTTTCTTT. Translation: CAIGNTEAFF.